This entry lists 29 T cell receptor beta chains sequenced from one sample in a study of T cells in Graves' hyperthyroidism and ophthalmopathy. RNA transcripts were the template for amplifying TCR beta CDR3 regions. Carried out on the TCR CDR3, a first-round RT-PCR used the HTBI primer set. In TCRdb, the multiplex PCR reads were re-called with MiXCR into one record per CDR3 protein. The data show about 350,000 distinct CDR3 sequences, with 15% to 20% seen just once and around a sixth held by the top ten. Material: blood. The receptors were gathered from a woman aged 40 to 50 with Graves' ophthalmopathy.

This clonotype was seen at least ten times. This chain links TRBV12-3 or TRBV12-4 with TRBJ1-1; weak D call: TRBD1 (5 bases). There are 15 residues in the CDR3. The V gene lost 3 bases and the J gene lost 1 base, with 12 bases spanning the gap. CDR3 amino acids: CASSFLRDRNTEAFF. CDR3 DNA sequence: TGTGCCAGCAGTTTTTTACGGGACCGGAACACTGAAGCTTTCTTT.

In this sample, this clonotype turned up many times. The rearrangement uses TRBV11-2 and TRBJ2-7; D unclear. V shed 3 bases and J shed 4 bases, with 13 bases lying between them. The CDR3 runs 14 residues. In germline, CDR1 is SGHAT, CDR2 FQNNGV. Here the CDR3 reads CASSFETSRYEQYF. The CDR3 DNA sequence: TGTGCCAGCAGCTTCGAAACCTCCCGATACGAGCAGTACTTC.

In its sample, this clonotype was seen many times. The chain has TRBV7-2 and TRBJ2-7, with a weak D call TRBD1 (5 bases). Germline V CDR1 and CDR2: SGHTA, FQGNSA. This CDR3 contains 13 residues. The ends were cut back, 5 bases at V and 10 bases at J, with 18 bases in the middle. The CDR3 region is CASSPKMAGQQYF. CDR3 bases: TGTGCCAGCAGCCCCAAGATGGCAGGGCAACAGTACTTC.

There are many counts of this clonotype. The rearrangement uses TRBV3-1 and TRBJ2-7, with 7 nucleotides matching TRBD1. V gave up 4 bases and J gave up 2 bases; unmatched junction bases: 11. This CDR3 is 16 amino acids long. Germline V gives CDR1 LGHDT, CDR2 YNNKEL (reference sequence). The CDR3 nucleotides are TGTGCCAGCAGCCCGGCTACAGGGGACATCACCTACGAGCAGTACTTC. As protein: CASSPATGDITYEQYF.

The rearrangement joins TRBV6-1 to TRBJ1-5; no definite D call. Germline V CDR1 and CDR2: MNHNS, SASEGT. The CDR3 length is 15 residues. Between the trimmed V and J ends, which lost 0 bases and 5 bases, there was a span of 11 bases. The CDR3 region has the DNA TGTGCCAGCAGTGAAGCAGTGGCAGGCTATCAGCCCCAGCATTTT. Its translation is CASSEAVAGYQPQHF.

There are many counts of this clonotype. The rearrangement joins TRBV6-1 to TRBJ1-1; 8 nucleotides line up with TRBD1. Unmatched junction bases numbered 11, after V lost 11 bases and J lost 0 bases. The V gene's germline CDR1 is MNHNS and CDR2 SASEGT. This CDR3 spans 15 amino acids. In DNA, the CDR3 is TGTGCCTCCCACCGGGCAGGGGGCTTGAACACTGAAGCTTTCTTT. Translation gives CASHRAGGLNTEAFF.

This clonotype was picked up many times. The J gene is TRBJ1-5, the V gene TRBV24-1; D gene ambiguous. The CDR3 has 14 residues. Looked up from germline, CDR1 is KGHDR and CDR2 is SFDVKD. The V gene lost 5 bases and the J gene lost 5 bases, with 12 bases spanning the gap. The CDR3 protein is CATSARGLDQPQHF. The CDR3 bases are TGTGCCACCAGTGCGCGAGGGCTGGATCAGCCCCAGCATTTT.

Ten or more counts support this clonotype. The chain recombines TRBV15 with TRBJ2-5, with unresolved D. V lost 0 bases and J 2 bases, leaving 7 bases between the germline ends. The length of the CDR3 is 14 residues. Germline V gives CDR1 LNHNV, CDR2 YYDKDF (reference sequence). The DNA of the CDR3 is TGTGCCACCAGCAGAGATCTGGATCAAGAGACCCAGTACTTC. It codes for CATSRDLDQETQYF.

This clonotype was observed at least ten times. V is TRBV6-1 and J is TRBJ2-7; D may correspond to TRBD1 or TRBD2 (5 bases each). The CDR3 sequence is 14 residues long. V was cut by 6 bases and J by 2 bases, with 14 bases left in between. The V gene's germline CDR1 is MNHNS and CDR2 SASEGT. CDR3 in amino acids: CASSLRDLTYEQYF. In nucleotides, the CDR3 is TGTGCCAGCAGCCTACGGGACCTCACCTACGAGCAGTACTTC.

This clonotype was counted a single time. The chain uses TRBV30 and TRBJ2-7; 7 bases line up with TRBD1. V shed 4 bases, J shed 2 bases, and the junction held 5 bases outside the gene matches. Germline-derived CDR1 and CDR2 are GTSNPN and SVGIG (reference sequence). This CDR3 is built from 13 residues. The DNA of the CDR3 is TGTGCCTGGAATGGGGACAGTCCCTACGAGCAGTACTTC. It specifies CAWNGDSPYEQYF. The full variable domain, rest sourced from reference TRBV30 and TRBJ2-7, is SQTIHQWPATLVQPVGSPLSLECTVEGTSNPNLYWYRQAAGRGLQLLFYSVGIGQISSEVPQNLSASRPQDRQFILSSKKLLLSDSGFYLCAWNGDSPYEQYFGPGTRLTVT.

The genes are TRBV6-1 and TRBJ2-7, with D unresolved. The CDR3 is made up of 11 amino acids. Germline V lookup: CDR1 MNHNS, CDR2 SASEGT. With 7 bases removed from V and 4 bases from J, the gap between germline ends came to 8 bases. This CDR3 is CASKVGYEQYF. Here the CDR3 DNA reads TGTGCCAGCAAGGTTGGGTACGAGCAGTACTTC.

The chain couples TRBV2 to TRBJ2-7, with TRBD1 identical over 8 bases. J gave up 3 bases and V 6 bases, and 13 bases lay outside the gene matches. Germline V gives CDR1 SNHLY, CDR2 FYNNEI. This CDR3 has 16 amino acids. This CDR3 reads CASSGDRFPSRYEQYF. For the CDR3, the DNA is TGTGCCAGCAGCGGGGACAGGTTCCCCAGTCGCTACGAGCAGTACTTC.

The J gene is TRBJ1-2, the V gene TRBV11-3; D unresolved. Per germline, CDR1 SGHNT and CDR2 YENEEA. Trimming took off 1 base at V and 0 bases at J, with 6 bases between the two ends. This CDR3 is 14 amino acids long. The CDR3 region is CASSLGDPNYGYTF. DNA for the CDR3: TGTGCCAGCAGCTTAGGGGATCCTAACTATGGCTACACCTTC.

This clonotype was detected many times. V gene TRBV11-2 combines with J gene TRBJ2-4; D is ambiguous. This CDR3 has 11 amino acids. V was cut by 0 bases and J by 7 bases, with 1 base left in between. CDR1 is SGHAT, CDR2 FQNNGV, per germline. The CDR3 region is CASSLENIQYF. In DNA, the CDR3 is TGTGCCAGCAGCTTAGAGAACATTCAGTACTTC.

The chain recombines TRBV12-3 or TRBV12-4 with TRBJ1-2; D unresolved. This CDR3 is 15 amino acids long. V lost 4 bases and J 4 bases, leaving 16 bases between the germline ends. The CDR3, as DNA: TGTGCCAGCAGTTCCGGCGGTGGGTTATCCTATGGCTACACCTTC. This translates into CASSSGGGLSYGYTF.

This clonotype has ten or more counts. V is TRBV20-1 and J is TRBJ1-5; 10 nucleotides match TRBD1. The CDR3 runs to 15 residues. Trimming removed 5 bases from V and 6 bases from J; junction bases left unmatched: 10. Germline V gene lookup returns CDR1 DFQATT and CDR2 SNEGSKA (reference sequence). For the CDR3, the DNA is TGCAGTGCTCCTACCGGGACAGGGGAACTTCAGCCCCAGCATTTT. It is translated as CSAPTGTGELQPQHF.

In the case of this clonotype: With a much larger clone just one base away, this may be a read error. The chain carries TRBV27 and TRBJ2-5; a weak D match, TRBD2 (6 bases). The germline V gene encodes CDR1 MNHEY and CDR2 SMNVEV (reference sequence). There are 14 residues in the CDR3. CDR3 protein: CASGLRGFGETQYF. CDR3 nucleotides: TGTGCCAGCGGTTTACGGGGGTTCGGAGAGACCCAGTACTTC.

CDR3 sequence: CASSESASGKETQYF. CDR3 DNA: TGCGCCAGCAGTGAGTCGGCTAGCGGGAAAGAGACCCAGTACTTC. The chain joins TRBV10-1 to TRBJ2-5, with 9 nucleotides matching TRBD2. The J segment lost 3 bases and the V segment lost 0 bases, leaving 2 bases of the junction unmatched. This CDR3 comprises 15 residues. Germline-derived CDR1 and CDR2 are WNHNN and SYGVQD (reference sequence).

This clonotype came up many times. CDR3 DNA: TGCAGTGCTAGTAATACAGGCGGCTATGGCTACACCTTC. It encodes CSASNTGGYGYTF. This sequence joins TRBV20-1 and TRBJ1-2; TRBD1 might be the D (5 bases). This CDR3 has 13 amino acids. V lost 3 bases and J 4 bases, leaving 12 bases between the germline ends. Germline loops: CDR1 DFQATT, CDR2 SNEGSKA (reference sequence).

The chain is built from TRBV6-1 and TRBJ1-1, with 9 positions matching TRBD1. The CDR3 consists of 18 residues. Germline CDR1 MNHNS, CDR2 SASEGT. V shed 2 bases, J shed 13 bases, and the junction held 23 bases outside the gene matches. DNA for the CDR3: TGTGCCAGCAGTGAACGGCCGGAGTGGGGCGGACAGGGGATGAATGTTTTCTTT. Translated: CASSERPEWGGQGMNVFF.

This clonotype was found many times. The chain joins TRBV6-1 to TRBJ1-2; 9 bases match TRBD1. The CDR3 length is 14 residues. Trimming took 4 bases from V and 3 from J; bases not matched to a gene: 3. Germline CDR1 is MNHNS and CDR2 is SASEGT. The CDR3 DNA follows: TGTGCCAGCAGTGCTCGACAGGGGGACTATGGCTACACCTTC. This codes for CASSARQGDYGYTF.

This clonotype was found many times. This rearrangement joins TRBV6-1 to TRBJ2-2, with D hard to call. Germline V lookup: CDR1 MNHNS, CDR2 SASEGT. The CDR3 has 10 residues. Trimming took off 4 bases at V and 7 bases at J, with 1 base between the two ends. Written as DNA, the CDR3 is TGTGCCAGCAGTGGCGGGGAGCTGTTTTTT. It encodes CASSGGELFF.

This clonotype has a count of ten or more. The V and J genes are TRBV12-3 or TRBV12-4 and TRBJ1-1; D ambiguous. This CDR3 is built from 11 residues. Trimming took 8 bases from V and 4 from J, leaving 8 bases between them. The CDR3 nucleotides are TGTGCCAGCGGCATGGGCACTGAAGCTTTCTTT. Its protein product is CASGMGTEAFF.

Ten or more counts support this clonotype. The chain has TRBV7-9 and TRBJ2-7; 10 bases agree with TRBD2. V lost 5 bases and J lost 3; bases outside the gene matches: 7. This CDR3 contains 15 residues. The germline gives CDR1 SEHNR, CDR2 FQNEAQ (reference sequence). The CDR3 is CASSKGLAAYYEQYF. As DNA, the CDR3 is TGTGCCAGCAGCAAAGGACTAGCGGCATACTACGAGCAGTACTTC.

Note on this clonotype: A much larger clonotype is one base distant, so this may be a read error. The CDR3 region is CASSYTRTSGGAWYEQYF. CDR3 nucleotides: TGTGCCAGCAGTTACACGAGGACTAGCGGGGGGGCCTGGTACGAGCAGTACTTC. This chain links TRBV6-2 or TRBV6-3 with TRBJ2-7; 15 positions agree with TRBD2. There are 18 residues in the CDR3. The germline V gene has CDR1 MNHEY and CDR2 SVGEGT. Germline trimming cut 2 bases from V and 4 bases from J; bases unmatched to any gene: 9.

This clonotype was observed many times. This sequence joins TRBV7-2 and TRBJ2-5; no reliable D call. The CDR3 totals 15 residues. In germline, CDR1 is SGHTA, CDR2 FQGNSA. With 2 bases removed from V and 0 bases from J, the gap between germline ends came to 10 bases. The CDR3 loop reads CASSLRARYQETQYF. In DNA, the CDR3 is TGTGCCAGCAGCTTACGGGCCCGGTACCAAGAGACCCAGTACTTC.

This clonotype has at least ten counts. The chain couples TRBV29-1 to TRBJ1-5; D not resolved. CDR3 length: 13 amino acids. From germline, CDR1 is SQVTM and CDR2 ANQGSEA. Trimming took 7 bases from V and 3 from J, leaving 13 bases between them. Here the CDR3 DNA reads TGCAGCGCGCTGAGCTCCCTCAATCAGCCCCAGCATTTT. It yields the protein CSALSSLNQPQHF. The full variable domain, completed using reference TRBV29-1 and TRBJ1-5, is SAVISQKPSRDICQRGTSLTIQCQVDSQVTMMFWYRQQPGQSLTLIATANQGSEATYESGFVIDKFPISRPNLTFSTLTVSNMSPEDSSIYLCSALSSLNQPQHFGDGTRLSIL.

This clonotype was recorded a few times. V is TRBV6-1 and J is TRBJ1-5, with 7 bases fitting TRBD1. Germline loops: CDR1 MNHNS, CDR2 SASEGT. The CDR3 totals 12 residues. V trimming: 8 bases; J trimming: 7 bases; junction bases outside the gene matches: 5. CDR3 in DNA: TGTGCCAGCCGACAGGGTTCACAGCCCCAGCATTTT. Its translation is CASRQGSQPQHF.

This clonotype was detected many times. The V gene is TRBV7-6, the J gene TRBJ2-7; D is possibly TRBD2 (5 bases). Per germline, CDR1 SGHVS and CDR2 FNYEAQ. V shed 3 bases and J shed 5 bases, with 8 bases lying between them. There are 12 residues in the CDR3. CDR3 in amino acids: CASSFLADEQYF. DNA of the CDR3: TGTGCCAGCAGCTTCCTAGCTGACGAGCAGTACTTC. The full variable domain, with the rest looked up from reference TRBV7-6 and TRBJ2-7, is GAGVSQSPRYKVTKRGQDVALRCDPISGHVSLYWYRQALGQGPEFLTYFNYEAQQDKSGLPNDRFSAERPEGSISTLTIQRTEQRDSAMYRCASSFLADEQYFGPGTRLTVT.